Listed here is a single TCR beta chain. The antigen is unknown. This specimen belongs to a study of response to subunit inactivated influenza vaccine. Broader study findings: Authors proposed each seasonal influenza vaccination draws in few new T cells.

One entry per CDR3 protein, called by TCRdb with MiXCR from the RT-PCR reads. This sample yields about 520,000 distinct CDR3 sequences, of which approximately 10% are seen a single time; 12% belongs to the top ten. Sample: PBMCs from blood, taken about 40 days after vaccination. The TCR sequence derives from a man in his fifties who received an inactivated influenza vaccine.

CDR3 nucleotide sequence: TGTGCCAGCAGTTCAACAGGGGGCTGGCAGCCCCAGCATTTT. Translation: CASSSTGGWQPQHF. The rearrangement joins TRBV12-3 or TRBV12-4 to TRBJ1-5; 9 bases fit TRBD1. This CDR3 region has 14 residues. The V gene end was trimmed by 4 bases and the J gene end by 7 bases; junction bases not matched to a gene: 5.